Below are 30 T cell receptor beta chains sequenced from a single sample in a study of cytomegalovirus exposure and HLA in healthy donors (dated by TCRdb to 2017 to 2019). The library relied on the immunoSEQ multiplex PCR assay. The multiplex PCR relied on a mix of 60 forward primers for TCR Vbeta segments and 13 reverse primers for TCR Jbeta segments. TCRdb obtained this table from immuneACCESS and retained in-frame rearrangements with V and J assigned. These tables miss some clones; where compared with another copy, unresolved V genes account for less than half of the shortfall, and the remainder is unexplained. The table for this sample lists 50,000 to 55,000 clones; 45% to 70% of them were counted only once. Of the sample, about an eighth is held by the ten largest clones. Sequencing used PBMCs. These receptors were obtained from a human donor in good health.

V gene TRBV18 combines with J gene TRBJ2-5; 8 positions match TRBD1. Germline loops: CDR1 KGHSH, CDR2 LQKENI. The CDR3 runs to 15 residues. V lost 4 bases, J lost 1 base, and 5 bases stayed unmatched. This chain's CDR3 is CASSRRQGFQETQYF. CDR3 DNA sequence: TGTGCCAGCTCACGACGACAGGGGTTCCAAGAGACCCAGTACTTC.

The J gene is TRBJ1-6, the V gene TRBV15; perhaps TRBD1 as D (5 bases). V dropped 0 bases and J dropped 9 bases, with 15 bases sitting between them. Germline CDR1 and CDR2: LNHNV and YYDKDF (reference sequence). The CDR3 length is 16 residues. CDR3 DNA: TGTGCCACCAGCAGAGATCGGGGGAACATGGGTTCACCCCTCCACTTT. As protein: CATSRDRGNMGSPLHF. Complete variable domain (other parts from reference TRBV15 and TRBJ1-6): DAMVIQNPRYQVTQFGKPVTLSCSQTLNHNVMYWYQQKSSQAPKLLFHYYDKDFNNEADTPDNFQSRRPNTSFCFLDIRSPGLGDTAMYLCATSRDRGNMGSPLHFGNGTRLTVT.

The chain is built from TRBV4-3 and TRBJ1-1, with 7 bases fitting TRBD1. The ends lost 4 bases at V and 5 bases at J; junction bases unmatched: 7. The germline CDR1 and CDR2 sequences are LGHNA and YSLEER. The CDR3 runs to 14 residues. The CDR3 here is CASSRAGTATEAFF. The CDR3 nucleotides read TGCGCCAGCAGCCGGGCCGGGACAGCGACTGAAGCTTTCTTT.

V gene TRBV4-3 combines with J gene TRBJ2-7; 7 bases map to TRBD1. In germline, CDR1 is LGHNA, CDR2 YSLEER. J gave up 2 bases and V 0 bases, and 10 bases lay outside the gene matches. This CDR3 comprises 17 residues. In DNA, the CDR3 is TGCGCCAGCAGCCAAGATCACGGCAGGGGGACGGCCTACGAGCAGTACTTC. It yields the protein CASSQDHGRGTAYEQYF.

The rearrangement uses TRBV4-3 and TRBJ1-1; D is perhaps TRBD1 (5 bases). V shed 0 bases and J shed 3 bases, with 11 bases lying between them. Per germline, CDR1 LGHNA and CDR2 YSLEER. The CDR3 has 15 residues. The CDR3 region is CASSQEARQYTEAFF. For the CDR3, the DNA is TGCGCCAGCAGCCAAGAGGCTCGACAGTACACTGAAGCTTTCTTT.

This clone was recorded once. This CDR3 is CAISEQGSNQPQHF. DNA of the CDR3: TGTGCCATCAGTGAACAGGGCAGCAATCAGCCCCAGCATTTT. The genes are TRBV10-3 and TRBJ1-5, with a possible D match to TRBD1 (6 bases). Per the germline V gene, CDR1 is ENHRY and CDR2 is SYGVKD. The CDR3 runs to 14 residues. Trimming took 3 bases from V and 1 from J, leaving 7 bases between them.

The J gene is TRBJ1-2, the V gene TRBV6-6; D is unresolved. The CDR3 sequence is 13 residues long. The germline CDR1 and CDR2 sequences are MNHNY and SVGAGI (reference sequence). The V and J ends lost 9 bases and 4 bases respectively, with 15 bases between them. The CDR3 reads CASTTNSFYGYTF. The CDR3 DNA is TGTGCCAGTACCACGAACTCCTTCTATGGCTACACCTTC.

This clone was picked up a small number of times. The V gene is TRBV2, the J gene TRBJ1-5; 10 positions match TRBD1. Per germline, CDR1 SNHLY and CDR2 FYNNEI. The CDR3 runs to 14 residues. With V trimmed by 4 bases and J by 4 bases, 1 base remained unmatched. CDR3 coding DNA: TGTGCCAGCAGTGGGACAGGGGGTAATCAGCCCCAGCATTTT. This sequence encodes CASSGTGGNQPQHF.

The sample holds a few counts of this clone. The chain has TRBV5-5 and TRBJ2-7; 8 bases fit TRBD1. Trimming removed 6 bases from V and 6 bases from J; junction bases left unmatched: 14. CDR1 is SGHKS, CDR2 YYEKEE, per germline (reference sequence). The CDR3 runs to 15 residues. This chain's CDR3 is CASTHPDRGQGEQYF. The CDR3 DNA reads as TGTGCCAGCACCCACCCCGACAGGGGTCAGGGCGAGCAGTACTTC.

The gene calls are TRBV7-2 and TRBJ2-7; 8 bases match TRBD1. Trimming took 5 bases from V and 4 from J; bases not matched to a gene: 7. This CDR3 contains 14 residues. The germline CDR1 and CDR2 sequences are SGHTA and FQGNSA. In DNA form, the CDR3 reads TGTGCCAGCAGCAGTCGGACAGGGCAGTACGAGCAGTACTTC. The encoded protein is CASSSRTGQYEQYF.

The rearrangement links TRBV5-6 to TRBJ2-7; D not resolved. V shed 4 bases and J shed 0 bases, with 11 bases lying between them. This CDR3 comprises 14 residues. CDR1 is SGHDT and CDR2 is YYEEEE in the germline V gene. The CDR3 bases are TGTGCCAGCAGCCCAGCGTTTAACTCCTACGAGCAGTACTTC. Translating it yields CASSPAFNSYEQYF.

The chain combines TRBV25-1 with TRBJ2-7; no clear D. The CDR3 is made up of 15 amino acids. CDR1 and CDR2 from the germline V gene are MGHDK and SYGVNS. V shed 3 bases and J shed 1 base, with 13 bases lying between them. The CDR3 DNA reads as TGTGCCAGCAGTGATCCTACAGTTATGTCCTACGAGCAGTACTTC. This encodes CASSDPTVMSYEQYF.

The chain combines TRBV6-9 with TRBJ1-2; D possibly corresponds to TRBD1 (6 bases). The CDR3 sequence is 16 residues long. V shed 8 bases and J shed 4 bases, with 23 bases lying between them. The germline V gene encodes CDR1 MNHGY and CDR2 SVAAGI. The CDR3 sequence: CASVRPGQPTRYGYTF. The CDR3 DNA is TGTGCCAGCGTCCGACCGGGACAACCTACCCGCTATGGCTACACCTTC.

A remark on this clone: One junction end disagrees with the germline gene, perhaps due to a read error. The chain joins TRBV15 to TRBJ1-2; 7 positions agree with TRBD1. The germline CDR1 and CDR2 sequences are LNHNV and YYDKDF (reference sequence). The CDR3 loop spans 14 amino acids. In DNA, the CDR3 is TGTGCCACCAGCACTCCAGGGGGAATCTATGGCTACCCCTTC. It is translated as CATSTPGGIYGYPF.

The chain employs TRBV6-6 and TRBJ1-5; D is possibly TRBD1 (5 bases). The germline V gene has CDR1 MNHNY and CDR2 SVGAGI (reference sequence). This CDR3 is 15 amino acids long. V was shortened by 5 bases and J by 4 bases, with 15 bases between the two germline ends. The CDR3 DNA reads TGTGCCAGCAGTGGGGCCGGCAGGGATAATCAGCCCCAGCATTTT. It encodes CASSGAGRDNQPQHF.

V is TRBV12-5 and J is TRBJ1-6, with a weak D call TRBD1 (6 bases). Per germline, CDR1 LGHNT and CDR2 FRNRAP. The CDR3 extends over 13 amino acids. The ends were cut back, 11 bases at V and 5 bases at J, with 13 bases in the middle. The DNA for the CDR3 is TGTGCTGCAAAAGACAGGAATAATTCACCCCTCCACTTT. This translates into CAAKDRNNSPLHF.

In its sample, this clone was seen a few times. The genes are TRBV6-1 and TRBJ2-5, with 7 bases fitting TRBD1. The J call may be faulty, since TRBJ2-7 better matches the DNA end. This CDR3 has 15 residues. Germline V lookup: CDR1 MNHNS, CDR2 SASEGT. CDR3 protein: CASTRTGRSYYEQYF. CDR3 DNA: TGTGCCAGTACCCGGACAGGTCGAAGCTACTACGAGCAGTACTTC.

Only one count was recorded for this clone. V is TRBV7-3 and J is TRBJ2-1; no clear D gene. The germline V and J ends were trimmed by 1 base and 9 bases, with 10 bases remaining between them. Germline values: CDR1 SGHTA, CDR2 FQGTGA. This CDR3 is built from 13 residues. The CDR3 nucleotides are TGTGCCAGCAGCTTAAGTCCCTCCGGTGAGCAGTTCTTC. Amino acids: CASSLSPSGEQFF.

This clone was recorded a few times. The chain recombines TRBV6-4 with TRBJ2-2, with D unresolved. The ends were cut back, 3 bases at V and 10 bases at J, with 15 bases in the middle. Germline CDR1 MRHNA, CDR2 SNTAGT. CDR3 length equals 14 residues. The CDR3 sequence: CASSEVSWQVELFF. CDR3 coding DNA: TGTGCCAGCAGTGAGGTTTCTTGGCAGGTGGAGCTGTTTTTT.

V gene TRBV5-5 combines with J gene TRBJ1-6; D is unclear. The CDR3 has 15 residues. V was trimmed by 0 bases and J by 6 bases, leaving 10 bases between them. Germline V lookup: CDR1 SGHKS, CDR2 YYEKEE (reference sequence). CDR3 protein: CASSLAWSLNSPLHF. The CDR3 bases are TGTGCCAGCAGCTTGGCCTGGAGTCTTAATTCACCCCTCCACTTT.

The chain couples TRBV11-2 to TRBJ2-7, with D perhaps matching TRBD1 (5 bases). Germline CDR1 is SGHAT and CDR2 is FQNNGV. CDR3 length: 13 amino acids. With 4 bases removed from V and 6 bases from J, the gap between germline ends came to 13 bases. As DNA, the CDR3 is TGTGCCAGCAGCTGGGGCACAGCTCGCGAGCAGTACTTC. Its translation is CASSWGTAREQYF.

The chain couples TRBV7-9 to TRBJ1-5, with D possibly matching TRBD1 (6 bases). The CDR3 has 14 amino acids. The V end was cut by 3 bases, the J end by 4 bases, with 10 bases between. Germline V lookup: CDR1 SEHNR, CDR2 FQNEAQ (reference sequence). CDR3 sequence (DNA): TGTGCCAGCAGCTTTGGGGGCCTGAATCAGCCCCAGCATTTT. It specifies CASSFGGLNQPQHF. Complete variable domain (other parts from reference TRBV7-9 and TRBJ1-5): DTGVSQNPRHKITKRGQNVTFRCDPISEHNRLYWYRQTLGQGPEFLTYFQNEAQLEKSRLLSDRFSAERPKGSFSTLEIQRTEQGDSAMYLCASSFGGLNQPQHFGDGTRLSIL.

This clone was seen ten or more times. The chain uses TRBV29-1 and TRBJ1-1, with TRBD1 matching 7 bases. V shed 6 bases, J shed 2 bases, and the junction held 12 bases outside the gene matches. Germline V gives CDR1 SQVTM, CDR2 ANQGSEA. The CDR3 contains 15 residues. DNA for the CDR3: TGCAGCGTCGACCCCTGGACAGGTGTAAACACTGAAGCTTTCTTT. It codes for CSVDPWTGVNTEAFF. Looking up the rest from reference TRBV29-1 and TRBJ1-1 gives the full variable domain: SAVISQKPSRDICQRGTSLTIQCQVDSQVTMMFWYRQQPGQSLTLIATANQGSEATYESGFVIDKFPISRPNLTFSTLTVSNMSPEDSSIYLCSVDPWTGVNTEAFFGQGTRLTVV.

This chain connects TRBV7-8 to TRBJ1-1; D gene ambiguous. V lost 0 bases, J lost 0 bases, and 17 bases lay in between. CDR3 size: 18 residues. Germline assignment: CDR1 SGHVS and CDR2 FQNEAQ. This CDR3 reads CASSLARFLGSMNTEAFF. CDR3 nucleotides: TGTGCCAGCAGCTTAGCGAGGTTTTTAGGGAGCATGAACACTGAAGCTTTCTTT.

The rearrangement uses TRBV5-1 and TRBJ2-5, with D possibly matching TRBD2 (5 bases). Trimming took off 4 bases at V and 2 bases at J, with 15 bases between the two ends. Germline V gene data show CDR1 as SGHRS and CDR2 as YFSETQ. This CDR3 is built from 15 residues. The CDR3 DNA sequence: TGCGCCAGCAGCCTAGGACTCCTGGGGCAAGAGACCCAGTACTTC. Amino acid sequence: CASSLGLLGQETQYF.

This clone is labeled medium-sized. Different DNA sequences within this sample yield the same CDR3. This chain links TRBV5-1 with TRBJ2-5; 16 nucleotides line up with TRBD2. The germline V gene encodes CDR1 SGHRS and CDR2 YFSETQ. Trimming removed 4 bases from V and 4 bases from J; junction bases left unmatched: 7. This CDR3 region has 17 residues. The CDR3 region has the DNA TGCGCCAGCAGCGCGGGACTAGCGGGGGGGCGTGTAGAGACCCAGTACTTC. Its protein product is CASSAGLAGGRVETQYF.

This clone was observed once. The chain uses TRBV7-8 and TRBJ1-2, with D perhaps matching TRBD1 (5 bases). This CDR3 is 15 amino acids long. CDR1 SGHVS and CDR2 FQNEAQ come from the germline V gene. The V gene lost 5 bases and the J gene lost 3 bases, with 16 bases spanning the gap. The chain's CDR3 is CASSPLSREDYGYTF. CDR3 nucleotides: TGTGCCAGCAGCCCCCTGAGCAGGGAGGACTATGGCTACACCTTC.

There are a few counts of this clone. The CDR3 here is CASSSIPGQYNEQFF. Written as DNA, the CDR3 is TGTGCCAGCAGCTCCATACCGGGACAGTACAATGAGCAGTTCTTC. The chain recombines TRBV7-3 with TRBJ2-1; 7 nucleotides match TRBD1. Germline trimming cut 4 bases from V and 4 bases from J; bases unmatched to any gene: 7. Per germline, CDR1 SGHTA and CDR2 FQGTGA. The length of the CDR3 is 15 residues.

CDR3 residues: CAIRGQGAGMNTEAFF. The CDR3 region has the DNA TGTGCCATCAGAGGACAGGGGGCAGGGATGAACACTGAAGCTTTCTTT. The gene calls are TRBV10-3 and TRBJ1-1, with TRBD1 matching over 11 bases. Germline loops: CDR1 ENHRY, CDR2 SYGVKD. The CDR3 length is 16 residues. V dropped 6 bases and J dropped 0; count of bases not matched to a gene: 6.

The chain joins TRBV30 to TRBJ1-3; the match to TRBD1 covers 7 bases. The V gene end was trimmed by 3 bases and the J gene end by 2 bases; junction bases not matched to a gene: 4. This CDR3 has 14 residues. CDR1 and CDR2 from the germline V gene are GTSNPN and SVGIG (reference sequence). Written as DNA, the CDR3 is TGTGCCTGGAGACGACAGGGAACTGGAAACACCATATATTTT. Its protein product is CAWRRQGTGNTIYF.